These 29 T cell receptor beta chains originate from one sample sequenced in a study of cytotoxic CD8 clonotypes in ibrutinib-treated CLL (TCRdb year 2021). The sample's time point, from its label and the paper: approximately 25 months on ibrutinib. Library generation was performed with the immunoSEQ multiplex PCR assay. In its TCRdb copy, this immuneACCESS table keeps in-frame sequences only and misses some clones. Where compared with another copy, unresolved V genes explain less than half of these, and the others have no known cause. The sample table lists some 150,000 clones, about three quarters of them with a count of one. The ten largest clones take up roughly 4.7% of the sample. This material consisted of PBMCs, taken after 24 months of ibrutinib treatment. The receptors come from a human donor with chronic lymphocytic leukemia.

This clone came up once. This chain joins TRBV6-5 and TRBJ1-2; D is possibly TRBD1 (5 bases). Germline V gene data show CDR1 as MNHEY and CDR2 as SVGAGI. Trimming shortened V by 2 bases and J by 6 bases, and 10 bases separated the two germline ends. The CDR3 spans 13 residues. The CDR3 protein is CASSYGRGHGYTF. CDR3 in DNA: TGTGCCAGCAGTTACGGTAGGGGCCATGGCTACACCTTC.

V gene TRBV4-2 combines with J gene TRBJ2-7; 11 nucleotides match TRBD2. This CDR3 has 16 residues. Germline CDR1 and CDR2: LGHNA and YNFKEQ. V gave up 0 bases and J gave up 0 bases; unmatched junction bases: 1. The CDR3 nucleotides read TGTGCCAGCAGCCAAGATGGGACTAGCGGCTCCTACGAGCAGTACTTC. Translation: CASSQDGTSGSYEQYF.

This sequence joins TRBV18 and TRBJ1-1; D is possibly TRBD1 (5 bases). The CDR3 spans 13 residues. CDR1 and CDR2 from the germline V gene are KGHSH and LQKENI. V shed 3 bases and J shed 0 bases, with 5 bases lying between them. The CDR3 nucleotides are TGTGCCAGCTCACCGACAGTGAACACTGAAGCTTTCTTT. Translation gives CASSPTVNTEAFF.

The chain joins TRBV28 to TRBJ1-2; D possibly corresponds to TRBD1 (5 bases). Germline CDR1 is MDHEN and CDR2 is SYDVKM. The CDR3 runs 16 residues. V lost 0 bases and J 8 bases, leaving 19 bases between the germline ends. CDR3 sequence: CASSLWYLRGAVGYTF. The CDR3 region has the DNA TGTGCCAGCAGTTTATGGTATTTAAGGGGCGCGGTGGGCTACACCTTC.

V gene TRBV7-2 combines with J gene TRBJ1-1; D is perhaps TRBD1 (6 bases). V lost 5 bases, J lost 4 bases, and 17 bases lay in between. The length of the CDR3 is 15 residues. The germline V gene encodes CDR1 SGHTA and CDR2 FQGNSA. Written as DNA, the CDR3 is TGTGCCAGCAGCCCACAGGGTGGGGCCAGCACTGAAGCTTTCTTT. This codes for CASSPQGGASTEAFF.

In its sample, this clone was seen a few times. The V gene is TRBV19, the J gene TRBJ1-3; D not resolved. V was shortened by 3 bases and J by 1 base, with 4 bases between the two germline ends. CDR1 and CDR2 from the germline V gene are LNHDA and SQIVND (reference sequence). This CDR3 spans 13 amino acids. In nucleotides, the CDR3 is TGTGCCAGTAGTATTGGGTCTGGAAACACCATATATTTT. Protein: CASSIGSGNTIYF.

The rearrangement links TRBV7-2 to TRBJ1-4; D is undetermined. The ends were cut back, 4 bases at V and 0 bases at J, with 6 bases in the middle. The CDR3 is made up of 14 amino acids. The V gene's germline CDR1 is SGHTA and CDR2 FQGNSA. The DNA for the CDR3 is TGTGCCAGCAGCTCAGAAGCAACTAATGAAAAACTGTTTTTT. Protein product: CASSSEATNEKLFF.

DNA for the CDR3: TGCGCCAGCTCCCGGGGGCTAGCGGCCACAGATACGCAGTATTTT. As protein: CASSRGLAATDTQYF. J is TRBJ2-3 and V is TRBV5-1; maybe TRBD2 (7 bases). Trimming removed 7 bases at V and 2 bases at J, with 17 bases between. CDR1 and CDR2 from the germline V gene are SGHRS and YFSETQ. CDR3 length equals 15 residues.

The chain is built from TRBV18 and TRBJ1-1, with unresolved D. The CDR3 spans 14 residues. Trimming stripped 1 base from V and 6 bases from J, with 12 bases between. Germline V CDR1 and CDR2: KGHSH, LQKENI. The CDR3 DNA reads as TGTGCCAGCTCACCACAGGGCAGGAGCGCTGAAGCTTTCTTT. Residues: CASSPQGRSAEAFF.

This chain links TRBV7-2 with TRBJ1-1; maybe TRBD1 (5 bases). CDR3 length: 13 residues. Germline CDR1 SGHTA, CDR2 FQGNSA. V lost 7 bases and J 2 bases, leaving 11 bases between the germline ends. CDR3 amino acids: CASNSGPNTEAFF. CDR3 sequence (DNA): TGTGCCAGCAACTCGGGACCCAACACTGAAGCTTTCTTT.

This chain joins TRBV9 and TRBJ2-2; 8 positions match TRBD2. CDR3 length equals 14 residues. V lost 5 bases to trimming and J lost 7 bases; unmatched junction nucleotides: 7. CDR1 and CDR2 (germline): SGDLS, YYNGEE. Here the CDR3 DNA reads TGTGCCAGCAGTCCACGGGAGGGGGTCGGGGAGCTGTTTTTT. This encodes CASSPREGVGELFF.

The chain couples TRBV6-5 to TRBJ2-7; TRBD1 agrees at 9 bases. V shed 8 bases and J 0 bases; nucleotides not matched to a gene: 8. The germline V gene has CDR1 MNHEY and CDR2 SVGAGI. The CDR3 length is 15 residues. The CDR3 coding sequence is TGTGCCAGCGGCTCCGGGACAGGGAGCTCCTACGAGCAGTACTTC. Its protein product is CASGSGTGSSYEQYF.

The chain's CDR3 is CASSLGAGAWNEQFF. The CDR3 DNA is TGTGCCAGCAGCTTGGGAGCTGGGGCTTGGAATGAGCAGTTCTTC. J is TRBJ2-1 and V is TRBV7-2; perhaps D is TRBD1 or TRBD2 (5 bases each). This CDR3 has 15 amino acids. The ends were cut back, 3 bases at V and 7 bases at J, with 16 bases in the middle. Germline values: CDR1 SGHTA, CDR2 FQGNSA.

This rearrangement joins TRBV27 to TRBJ2-1; 13 bases are shared with TRBD2. The V gene end was trimmed by 2 bases and the J gene end by 15 bases; junction bases not matched to a gene: 4. CDR1 and CDR2 (germline): MNHEY, SMNVEV (reference sequence). The CDR3 contains 13 residues. In nucleotides, the CDR3 is TGTGCCAGCAGTTTAGCACTAGCGGGAGGGCGGTTCTTC. Amino acid sequence: CASSLALAGGRFF.

The genes are TRBV18 and TRBJ2-7, with unresolved D. Germline values: CDR1 KGHSH, CDR2 LQKENI. V was cut by 3 bases and J by 6 bases, with 15 bases left in between. The CDR3 consists of 14 residues. DNA of the CDR3: TGTGCCAGCTCACCCATCGGACGGGCCCCCGAGCAGTACTTC. It specifies CASSPIGRAPEQYF.

CDR3 sequence: CASTPWRGLGYTF. CDR3 DNA sequence: TGTGCCAGCACCCCTTGGCGGGGCCTGGGCTACACCTTC. V is TRBV28 and J is TRBJ1-2; D might be TRBD1 (5 bases). Trimming took off 7 bases at V and 8 bases at J, with 17 bases between the two ends. The CDR3 has 13 amino acids. CDR1 MDHEN and CDR2 SYDVKM come from the germline V gene.

V and J are TRBV2 and TRBJ1-2; a weak D match, TRBD1 (5 bases). Germline-derived CDR1 and CDR2 are SNHLY and FYNNEI. The V gene lost 3 bases and the J gene lost 7 bases, with 21 bases spanning the gap. This CDR3 is 16 amino acids long. The DNA of the CDR3 is TGTGCCAGCAGTGACGGTTGGGGGGGTAGGGTTGCTGGCTACACCTTC. It codes for CASSDGWGGRVAGYTF.

V and J are TRBV11-3 and TRBJ2-1, with 9 bases matching TRBD1. The CDR3 extends over 13 amino acids. Trimming took 5 bases from V and 10 from J; bases not matched to a gene: 6. Germline V gene lookup returns CDR1 SGHNT and CDR2 YENEEA. In DNA form, the CDR3 reads TGTGCCAGCAGCCCCCGGGACAGGGTCGAGCAGTTCTTC. Protein sequence: CASSPRDRVEQFF.

This clone was counted a few times. The rearrangement joins TRBV18 to TRBJ2-5; tentatively, D is TRBD2 (6 bases). Germline V gene data show CDR1 as KGHSH and CDR2 as LQKENI. The CDR3 runs to 17 residues. The V end lost 0 bases, the J end lost 0 bases, and 14 bases lay between the germline ends. The CDR3 region has the DNA TGTGCCAGCTCACCACCCCGTGGTAGCGGAGACCAAGAGACCCAGTACTTC. This encodes CASSPPRGSGDQETQYF. The entire variable domain, with the rest obtained from reference TRBV18 and TRBJ2-5, is as follows: NAGVMQNPRHLVRRRGQEARLRCSPMKGHSHVYWYRQLPEEGLKFMVYLQKENIIDESGMPKERFSAEFPKEGPSILRIQQVVRGDSAAYFCASSPPRGSGDQETQYFGPGTRLLVL.

This rearrangement joins TRBV28 to TRBJ2-7; 7 bases are shared with TRBD2. The CDR3 extends over 12 amino acids. Trimming cost V 3 bases and J 7 bases; bases outside gene matches: 3. Germline values: CDR1 MDHEN, CDR2 SYDVKM. DNA for the CDR3: TGTGCCAGCAGTTTGGTGCGGGGGGAGCAGTACTTC. Protein product: CASSLVRGEQYF.

The V gene is TRBV18, the J gene TRBJ2-7, with 9 bases that match TRBD1. Germline assignment: CDR1 KGHSH and CDR2 LQKENI. Losses at the gene ends were 3 bases for V and 7 bases for J; bases not matched to a gene: 4. This CDR3 comprises 13 residues. For the CDR3, the DNA is TGTGCCAGCTCACCGGGACAGGGCCGGGAGCAGTACTTC. Amino acids: CASSPGQGREQYF.

The chain has TRBV5-1 and TRBJ1-4; the D gene is possibly TRBD1 (6 bases). Germline-derived CDR1 and CDR2 are SGHRS and YFSETQ. V lost 4 bases, J lost 2 bases, and 12 bases lay in between. CDR3 length: 15 amino acids. DNA for the CDR3: TGCGCCAGCAGCCTAACAGGGCCGACTAATGAAAAACTGTTTTTT. Encoded protein: CASSLTGPTNEKLFF. Looking up the rest from reference TRBV5-1 and TRBJ1-4 gives the full variable domain: KAGVTQTPRYLIKTRGQQVTLSCSPISGHRSVSWYQQTPGQGLQFLFEYFSETQRNKGNFPGRFSGRQFSNSRSEMNVSTLELGDSALYLCASSLTGPTNEKLFFGSGTQLSVL.

V gene TRBV27 combines with J gene TRBJ2-7, with unresolved D. Germline lookup yields CDR1 MNHEY and CDR2 SMNVEV (reference sequence). V was pared by 3 bases and J by 0 bases, with 9 bases between. The CDR3 contains 14 residues. CDR3 bases: TGTGCCAGCAGTTTTTCGGGCATCTCCTACGAGCAGTACTTC. It codes for CASSFSGISYEQYF.

This clone has only a few counts. The chain uses TRBV30 and TRBJ1-1; 8 nucleotides line up with TRBD1. CDR3 length: 12 residues. Germline V gene data show CDR1 as GTSNPN and CDR2 as SVGIG (reference sequence). J lost 0 bases, V lost 8 bases, and 2 bases had no gene match. The CDR3: CAGQGMNTEAFF. The CDR3 coding sequence is TGTGCCGGACAGGGCATGAACACTGAAGCTTTCTTT.

This chain links TRBV19 with TRBJ2-5; 8 nucleotides line up with TRBD2. The germline CDR1 and CDR2 sequences are LNHDA and SQIVND (reference sequence). This CDR3 region has 14 residues. V dropped 4 bases and J dropped 1; count of bases not matched to a gene: 2. The CDR3 DNA sequence: TGTGCCAGTAGTAGCGGGGGGCCCCAAGAGACCCAGTACTTC. The encoded protein is CASSSGGPQETQYF.

The CDR3, as DNA: TGTGCCAGCAGCGCCCCCCCGGGGCTTGAAGCTTTCTTT. Translated: CASSAPPGLEAFF. The chain couples TRBV7-8 to TRBJ1-1, with D maybe TRBD1 (5 bases). Germline values: CDR1 SGHVS, CDR2 FQNEAQ. Trimming shortened V by 5 bases and J by 7 bases, and 14 bases separated the two germline ends. The CDR3 spans 13 residues.

This chain links TRBV7-2 with TRBJ2-5; D call uncertain. The V gene lost 0 bases and the J gene lost 5 bases, with 4 bases spanning the gap. Looked up from germline, CDR1 is SGHTA and CDR2 is FQGNSA. CDR3 length: 12 residues. The CDR3 loop reads CASSLAPETQYF. The DNA of the CDR3 is TGTGCCAGCAGCTTAGCGCCGGAGACCCAGTACTTC.

V and J are TRBV12-5 and TRBJ2-3, with 13 bases aligning to TRBD2. CDR1 and CDR2 from the germline V gene are LGHNT and FRNRAP. Trimming at V came to 7 bases and at J to 8 bases, leaving 6 bases not matched to a gene. CDR3 length: 14 amino acids. DNA for the CDR3: TGTGCTAGTGCCCCGGGACTAGCGGGAAGTACGCAGTATTTT. Translating it yields CASAPGLAGSTQYF.

The chain recombines TRBV7-9 with TRBJ2-7; tentative D call: TRBD2 (5 bases). With 1 base removed from V and 5 bases from J, the gap between germline ends came to 12 bases. This CDR3 has 14 residues. Germline V gene data show CDR1 as SEHNR and CDR2 as FQNEAQ (reference sequence). The CDR3, as DNA: TGTGCCAGCAGCTTAGGGGCCCCGAGGGACGAGCAGTACTTC. Its protein is CASSLGAPRDEQYF.